This TCR beta chain comes out of a study of response to subunit inactivated influenza vaccine. TCRdb re-called the RT-PCR reads through MiXCR, storing one row per CDR3 protein. The sample shows a few hundred thousand distinct CDR3 sequences, around 15% of them seen only once. Study observations and caveats: It was suggested by the authors that few new T cells are recruited by each seasonal influenza vaccination.

This clonotype was counted a few times. The target antigen is unknown. V was clipped by 6 bases and J by 5 bases; unmatched bases: 13. This CDR3 spans 16 amino acids. Per the germline V gene, CDR1 is MDHEN and CDR2 is SYDVKM. The receptor was isolated from a man aged 45-65 years who received an inactivated influenza vaccine. V gene TRBV28 combines with J gene TRBJ2-5; 9 bases agree with TRBD2. This material consisted of PBMCs from blood, taken roughly 12 days after vaccination. In nucleotides, the CDR3 is TGTGCCAGCAGGGACCGGTCGCTAGCGGGACATGAGACCCAGTACTTC. Protein sequence: CASRDRSLAGHETQYF.